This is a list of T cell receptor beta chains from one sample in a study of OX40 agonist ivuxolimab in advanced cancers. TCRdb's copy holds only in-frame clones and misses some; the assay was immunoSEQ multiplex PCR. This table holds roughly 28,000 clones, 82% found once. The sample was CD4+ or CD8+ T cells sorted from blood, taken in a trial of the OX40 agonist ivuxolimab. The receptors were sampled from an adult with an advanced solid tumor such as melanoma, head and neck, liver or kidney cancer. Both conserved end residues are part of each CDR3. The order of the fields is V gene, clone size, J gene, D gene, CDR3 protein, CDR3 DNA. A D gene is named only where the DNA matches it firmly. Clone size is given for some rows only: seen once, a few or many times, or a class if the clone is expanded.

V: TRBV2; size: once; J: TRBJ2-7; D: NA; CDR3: CASSRGREQYF; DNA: TGTGCCAGCAGCCGGGGTAGGGAGCAGTACTTC
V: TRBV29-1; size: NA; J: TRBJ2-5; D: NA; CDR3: CSVELQSAGWYQETQYF; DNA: TGCAGCGTCGAGCTTCAGTCGGCGGGGTGGTACCAAGAGACCCAGTACTTC
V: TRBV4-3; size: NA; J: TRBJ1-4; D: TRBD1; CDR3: CASSQDRGTGVEKLFF; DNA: TGCGCCAGCAGCCAAGATCGGGGGACAGGGGTTGAAAAACTGTTTTTT
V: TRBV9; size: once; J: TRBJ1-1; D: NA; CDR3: CASSVGSRANEAFF; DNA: TGTGCCAGCAGCGTAGGGAGCAGGGCGAACGAAGCTTTCTTT
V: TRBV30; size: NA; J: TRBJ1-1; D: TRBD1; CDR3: CASRGRGSEAFF; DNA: TGTGCCTCCCGAGGCAGGGGGTCCGAAGCTTTCTTT
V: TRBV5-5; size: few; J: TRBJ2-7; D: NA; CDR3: CASSPNDGQRGEQYF; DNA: TGTGCCAGCAGCCCGAACGACGGGCAGAGGGGGGAGCAGTACTTC
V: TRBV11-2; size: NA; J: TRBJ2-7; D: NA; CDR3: CASSFPTDGHPSYEQYF; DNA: TGTGCCAGCAGCTTCCCCACCGACGGTCACCCATCCTACGAGCAGTACTTC
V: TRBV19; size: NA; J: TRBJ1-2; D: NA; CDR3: CASSTSRANYGYTF; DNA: TGTGCCAGTAGTACGTCCAGGGCTAACTATGGCTACACCTTC
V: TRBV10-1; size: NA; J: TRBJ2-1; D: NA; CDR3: CASSDRLDLNEQFF; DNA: TGCGCCAGCAGTGACCGTTTAGACCTTAATGAGCAGTTCTTC
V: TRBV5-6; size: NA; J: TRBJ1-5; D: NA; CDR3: CASSLGAPNQPQHF; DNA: TGTGCCAGCAGCTTGGGGGCCCCAAATCAGCCCCAGCATTTT
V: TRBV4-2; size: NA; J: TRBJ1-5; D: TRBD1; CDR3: CASSLDRVNQPQHF; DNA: TGTGCCAGCAGCCTAGACAGGGTCAATCAGCCCCAGCATTTT
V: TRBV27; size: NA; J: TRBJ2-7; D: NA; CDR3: CASSLWVRTEQYF; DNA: TGTGCCAGCAGTTTATGGGTTAGGACAGAGCAGTACTTC
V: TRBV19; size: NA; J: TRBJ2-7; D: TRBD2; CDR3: CASSIGGGYEQYF; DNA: TGTGCCAGTAGTATCGGGGGAGGGTACGAGCAGTACTTC
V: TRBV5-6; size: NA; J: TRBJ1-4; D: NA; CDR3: CASSRGETRTNEKLFF; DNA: TGTGCCAGCAGCCGGGGGGAGACCAGAACTAATGAAAAACTGTTTTTT
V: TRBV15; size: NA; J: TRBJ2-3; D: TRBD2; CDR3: CATSRDRAGGPTDTQYF; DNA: TGTGCCACCAGCAGAGATAGGGCGGGAGGGCCCACAGATACGCAGTATTTT
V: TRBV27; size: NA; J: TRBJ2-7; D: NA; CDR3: CASSLSTGPTYEQYF; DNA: TGTGCCAGCAGTTTATCAACAGGGCCTACCTACGAGCAGTACTTC
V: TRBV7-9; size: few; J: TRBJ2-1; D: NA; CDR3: CASSLGREQFF; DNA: TGTGCCAGCAGCTTAGGGCGAGAGCAGTTCTTC
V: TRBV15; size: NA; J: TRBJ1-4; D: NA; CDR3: CATSRDQETVREKLFF; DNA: TGTGCCACCAGCAGAGATCAGGAGACAGTTCGCGAAAAACTGTTTTTT
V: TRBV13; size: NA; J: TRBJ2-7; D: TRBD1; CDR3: CASSYSGTGGYEQYF; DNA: TGTGCCAGCAGTTACTCCGGGACAGGGGGCTACGAGCAGTACTTC
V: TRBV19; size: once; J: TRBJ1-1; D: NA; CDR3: CANRTDSNTEAFF; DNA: TGTGCCAATCGGACAGATTCAAACACTGAAGCTTTCTTT
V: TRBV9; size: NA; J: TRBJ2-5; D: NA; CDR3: CASSVGRGKETQYF; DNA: TGTGCCAGCAGCGTAGGACGCGGGAAAGAGACCCAGTACTTC
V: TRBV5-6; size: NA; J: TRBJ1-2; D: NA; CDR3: CASSRAGEINYGYTF; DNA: TGTGCCAGCAGCCGTGCCGGGGAGATTAACTATGGCTACACCTTC
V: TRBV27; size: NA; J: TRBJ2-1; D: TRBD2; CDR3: CASSLAVVAGLSYNEQFF; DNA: TGTGCCAGCAGTTTAGCGGTGGTAGCGGGACTGTCCTACAATGAGCAGTTCTTC
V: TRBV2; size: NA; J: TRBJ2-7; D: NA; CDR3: CASSDTLYYEQYF; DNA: TGTGCCAGCAGTGATACACTTTACTACGAGCAGTACTTC
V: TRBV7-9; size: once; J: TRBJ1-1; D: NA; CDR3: CASSSTALNTEAFF; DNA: TGTGCCAGCAGCTCTACAGCCCTGAACACTGAAGCTTTCTTT
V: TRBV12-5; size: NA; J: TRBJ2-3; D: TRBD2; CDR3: CASGLVLAGGPDTQYF; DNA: TGTGCTAGTGGTTTGGTACTAGCGGGGGGCCCAGATACGCAGTATTTT
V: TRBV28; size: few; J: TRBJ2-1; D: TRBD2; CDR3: CASSFRSRGDEQFF; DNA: TGTGCCAGCAGTTTTCGGTCACGGGGGGATGAGCAGTTCTTC
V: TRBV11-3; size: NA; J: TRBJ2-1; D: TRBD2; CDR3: CASSSPTSGRSGNEQFF; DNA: TGTGCCAGCAGCTCCCCAACTAGCGGGAGGTCCGGCAATGAGCAGTTCTTC
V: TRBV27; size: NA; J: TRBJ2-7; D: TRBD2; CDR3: CASSLDAGGYEQYF; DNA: TGTGCCAGCAGTTTAGATGCGGGGGGCTACGAGCAGTACTTC
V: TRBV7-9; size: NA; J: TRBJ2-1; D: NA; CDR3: CASSLEGTYYNEQFF; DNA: TGTGCCAGCAGCTTAGAGGGGACCTATTACAATGAGCAGTTCTTC
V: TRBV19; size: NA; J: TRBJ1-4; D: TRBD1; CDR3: CASFNPQGASTNEKLFF; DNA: TGTGCCAGTTTTAATCCGCAGGGGGCTTCGACTAATGAAAAACTGTTTTTT
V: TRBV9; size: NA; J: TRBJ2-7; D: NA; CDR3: CASSVASTPYEQYF; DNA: TGTGCCAGCAGCGTAGCGTCTACCCCCTACGAGCAGTACTTC
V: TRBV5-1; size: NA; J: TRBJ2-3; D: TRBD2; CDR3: CASSLHKLAGEDGDTQYF; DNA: TGCGCCAGCAGCTTGCATAAACTAGCGGGAGAAGATGGAGATACGCAGTATTTT
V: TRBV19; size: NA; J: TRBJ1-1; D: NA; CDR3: CASSIDVGNWNTEAFF; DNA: TGTGCCAGTAGTATAGATGTAGGGAATTGGAACACTGAAGCTTTCTTT
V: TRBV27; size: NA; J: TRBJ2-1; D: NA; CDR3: CASSFDIYSYNEQFF; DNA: TGTGCCAGCAGTTTCGACATCTACTCCTACAATGAGCAGTTCTTC
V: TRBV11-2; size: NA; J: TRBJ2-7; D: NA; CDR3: CASSSTGGVVEQYF; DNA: TGTGCCAGCAGCTCGACAGGTGGGGTTGTCGAGCAGTACTTC
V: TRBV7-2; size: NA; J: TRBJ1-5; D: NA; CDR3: CASSLGQISNQPQHF; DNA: TGTGCCAGCAGCTTAGGACAGATTAGCAATCAGCCCCAGCATTTT
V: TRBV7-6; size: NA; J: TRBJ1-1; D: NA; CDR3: CASSLEAGKEAFF; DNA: TGTGCCAGCAGCTTAGAGGCAGGGAAGGAAGCTTTCTTT
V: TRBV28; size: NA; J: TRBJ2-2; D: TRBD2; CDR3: CASSPQGNRGLAGVGELFF; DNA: TGTGCCAGCAGTCCCCAGGGGAATCGAGGACTAGCGGGAGTTGGGGAGCTGTTTTTT
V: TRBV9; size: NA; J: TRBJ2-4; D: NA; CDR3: CASSPPGLAKNIQYF; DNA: TGTGCCAGCAGCCCCCCCGGCCTAGCCAAAAACATTCAGTACTTC
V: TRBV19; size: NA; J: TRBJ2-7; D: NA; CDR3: CASSMGQADTYEQYF; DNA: TGTGCCAGTAGTATGGGACAAGCTGATACCTACGAGCAGTACTTC
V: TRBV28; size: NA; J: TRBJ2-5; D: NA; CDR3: CASSFGQGETQYF; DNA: TGTGCCAGCAGTTTCGGGCAGGGGGAGACCCAGTACTTC
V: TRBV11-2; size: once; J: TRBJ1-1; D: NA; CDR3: CASSLGRTEAFF; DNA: TGTGCCAGCAGCTTAGGACGCACTGAAGCTTTCTTT
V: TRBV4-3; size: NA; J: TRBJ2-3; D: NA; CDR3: CASSQQRTTTDTQYF; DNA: TGCGCCAGCAGCCAGCAAAGGACAACCACAGATACGCAGTATTTT
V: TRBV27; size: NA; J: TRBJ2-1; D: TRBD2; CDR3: CASSFSGTSSYNEQFF; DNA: TGTGCCAGCAGTTTCTCCGGGACTAGCAGCTACAATGAGCAGTTCTTC
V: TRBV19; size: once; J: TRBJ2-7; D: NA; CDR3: CASSINVAEVPYEQYF; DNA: TGTGCCAGTAGTATCAATGTCGCAGAGGTCCCCTACGAGCAGTACTTC
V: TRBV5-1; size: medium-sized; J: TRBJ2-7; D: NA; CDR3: CASSQGGNYEQYF; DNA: TGCGCCAGTTCACAGGGGGGGAACTACGAGCAGTACTTC
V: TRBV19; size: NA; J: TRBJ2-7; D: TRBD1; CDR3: CASSISLGTGVHEQYF; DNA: TGTGCCAGTAGTATAAGTCTCGGGACAGGGGTTCACGAGCAGTACTTC
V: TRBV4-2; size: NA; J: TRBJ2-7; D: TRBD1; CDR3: CASSPPGTGIYEQYF; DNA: TGTGCCAGCAGCCCACCCGGGACAGGGATCTACGAGCAGTACTTC
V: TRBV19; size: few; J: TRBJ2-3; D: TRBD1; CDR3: CASSIADRYSTDTQYF; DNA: TGTGCCAGTAGTATAGCGGACAGGTACAGCACAGATACGCAGTATTTT
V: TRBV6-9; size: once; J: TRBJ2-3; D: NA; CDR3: CASSYGSGGSQYF; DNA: TGTGCCAGCAGTTATGGGTCTGGGGGATCGCAGTATTTT
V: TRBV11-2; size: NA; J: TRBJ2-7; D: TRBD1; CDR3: CASSQGQGVKEQYF; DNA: TGTGCCAGCAGCCAGGGACAGGGGGTAAAAGAGCAGTACTTC
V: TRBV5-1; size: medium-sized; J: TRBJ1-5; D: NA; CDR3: CASSLGGSNQPQHF; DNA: TGCGCCAGCAGCTTGGGGGGCAGCAATCAGCCCCAGCATTTT
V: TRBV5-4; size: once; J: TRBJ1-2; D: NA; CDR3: CASSFFPGSNYGYTF; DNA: TGTGCCAGCAGCTTCTTCCCGGGATCCAACTATGGCTACACCTTC
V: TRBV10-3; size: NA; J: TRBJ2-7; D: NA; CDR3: CAISEKAGSYEQYF; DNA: TGTGCCATCAGTGAGAAGGCGGGATCCTACGAGCAGTACTTC